The TCR beta chain described here comes from a study of shared clonotypes between healthy human individuals. Splitting of CD4+ cells produced CD45RA+ naive and CD45RA-negative memory subsets. Here immunoSEQ multiplex PCR was the method, and the copy in TCRdb shows in-frame clones only, minus some. The sample yields under 1,100,000 clones, 65% to 80% seen once. The CDR3 spans 15 residues. J was trimmed by 12 bases and V by 0 bases; bases with no gene match: 11. Germline V gives CDR1 SGHVS, CDR2 FQNEAQ. J is TRBJ2-1 and V is TRBV7-8; 7 nucleotides align to TRBD1. Material for sequencing was memory CD4+ T cells sorted from blood. Described subset: CD45RA-negative fraction. The TCR originated in a man aged 18 to 30 in good health. The CDR3 DNA reads TGTGCCAGCAGCTTAGCACCCGGACAGGCAAAAGCGCAGTTCTTC. Its protein product is CASSLAPGQAKAQFF.